The clone carrying this TCR beta chain was observed many times. Antigen specificity is unknown. The record originates from a study of neurological immune-mediated disorders. Germline V CDR1 and CDR2: SQVTM, ANQGSEA. CDR3 length: 13 residues. Between the trimmed V and J ends, which lost 7 bases and 8 bases, there was a span of 20 bases. Study results and limitations: The absence of any CDR3 amino acid sequence shared by expanded clones across subjects suggests that repertoires were private in all groups.

Synthesis of cDNA was accomplished via 5'RACE employing 10-nucleotide random UMIs. TCRdb ran MiXCR on the 5' RACE reads and lists one entry per CDR3 protein. Of about 57,000 distinct CDR3 sequences listed, around 10% are singletons. Time point described: longitudinal time-point 1 (baseline). Unsorted libraries came from 2 million PBMCs stored at -80 °C. The sequence came from a male donor with HTLV-1-associated myelopathy (HAM/TSP). The chain combines TRBV29-1 with TRBJ1-2, with no clear D. Sequencing was performed on PBMCs. CDR3 loop: CSDPNPHSSGYTF. The CDR3 nucleotides are TGCAGCGACCCAAATCCCCATTCATCCGGCTACACCTTC.